The 20 T cell receptor beta chains below come from one sample, sequenced in a study of post-analysis software for immune sequencing data. General study points: Roughly five TRBV segments appeared more often in patients than in controls, and TRBV5-6, TRBV5-1 and TRBV20-1 were among these.

These TCRs are of unknown antigen specificity. TCR beta cDNA libraries had unique molecular identifiers. TCRdb fed the PCR reads into MiXCR, producing one record per CDR3 protein. The sample shows about 540,000 distinct CDR3 sequences, 30% to 40% of them seen only once. Input material: blood. All receptors derive from a girl under 18 with multiple sclerosis.

This clonotype has more than one count but fewer than ten. The genes are TRBV29-1 and TRBJ2-1; 11 nucleotides match TRBD2. Germline-derived CDR1 and CDR2 are SQVTM and ANQGSEA. Unmatched junction bases numbered 4, after V lost 2 bases and J lost 10 bases. This CDR3 is 13 amino acids long. The CDR3 nucleotides are TGCAGCGTTGAACTAGCGGGGGGCCCAGAGCAGTTCTTC. Translation gives CSVELAGGPEQFF.

This chain uses TRBV4-2 with TRBJ1-6; D unclear. The germline CDR1 and CDR2 sequences are LGHNA and YNFKEQ. Trimming removed 3 bases at V and 8 bases at J, with 8 bases between. The CDR3 extends over 13 amino acids. CDR3: CASSQDFDSPLHF. The DNA for the CDR3 is TGTGCCAGCAGCCAGGATTTCGATTCACCCCTCCACTTT.

This clonotype was recorded a few times. The V gene is TRBV20-1, the J gene TRBJ2-3; the match to TRBD2 covers 8 bases. CDR3 length: 16 residues. Per germline, CDR1 DFQATT and CDR2 SNEGSKA (reference sequence). Trimming removed 6 bases from V and 1 base from J; junction bases left unmatched: 12. The CDR3 here is CSAPPTGTRRTDTQYF. In nucleotides, the CDR3 is TGCAGTGCGCCGCCCACCGGGACTAGACGCACAGATACGCAGTATTTT.

This clonotype turned up a few times. The chain combines TRBV7-2 with TRBJ2-6; TRBD1 matches 7 bases. Germline V gene sequence: CDR1 SGHTA, CDR2 FQGNSA. This CDR3 has 16 residues. The ends lost 5 bases at V and 0 bases at J; junction bases unmatched: 4. The CDR3 sequence is CASSGQGVSGANVLTF. As DNA, the CDR3 is TGTGCCAGCAGCGGTCAGGGGGTCTCTGGGGCCAACGTCCTGACTTTC.

CDR3 sequence reads: CASSEGARTLGAFF. For the CDR3, the DNA is TGTGCCAGCAGTGAGGGGGCCAGAACACTGGGAGCTTTCTTT. V and J are TRBV6-1 and TRBJ1-1; maybe TRBD1 (6 bases). Looked up from germline, CDR1 is MNHNS and CDR2 is SASEGT. This CDR3 has 14 residues. The V gene lost 3 bases and the J gene lost 10 bases, with 18 bases spanning the gap.

V is TRBV4-2 and J is TRBJ1-1, with no clear D. CDR1 LGHNA and CDR2 YNFKEQ come from the germline V gene. This CDR3 is built from 15 residues. V lost 0 bases to trimming and J lost 1 base, with 9 bases between them. The CDR3 DNA sequence: TGTGCCAGCAGCCAAGATACCCTATCGAACACTGAAGCTTTCTTT. It specifies CASSQDTLSNTEAFF.

The rearrangement joins TRBV2 to TRBJ2-5; no reliable D call. V lost 6 bases and J 5 bases, leaving 13 bases between the germline ends. Germline CDR1 SNHLY, CDR2 FYNNEI. The CDR3 is made up of 13 amino acids. CDR3 amino acids: CASRSGPYETQYF. CDR3 sequence (DNA): TGTGCCAGCAGATCCGGGCCTTACGAGACCCAGTACTTC.

This clonotype was seen once. The V and J genes are TRBV29-1 and TRBJ1-2; D might be TRBD1 (5 bases). V was shortened by 8 bases and J by 7 bases, with 17 bases between the two germline ends. Germline V CDR1 and CDR2: SQVTM, ANQGSEA. The CDR3 loop spans 12 amino acids. The CDR3 bases are TGCAGCTCATTCCTCGGGGGAAGTGGCTACACCTTC. It codes for CSSFLGGSGYTF. The full variable domain, in which reference TRBV29-1 and TRBJ1-2 provide the parts outside the CDR3, is SAVISQKPSRDICQRGTSLTIQCQVDSQVTMMFWYRQQPGQSLTLIATANQGSEATYESGFVIDKFPISRPNLTFSTLTVSNMSPEDSSIYLCSSFLGGSGYTFGSGTRLTVV.

This clonotype has only a few counts. The chain is built from TRBV7-9 and TRBJ1-5, with a possible D match to TRBD1 (6 bases). The CDR3 covers 12 residues. Germline V lookup: CDR1 SEHNR, CDR2 FQNEAQ (reference sequence). Trimming removed 8 bases at V and 6 bases at J, with 11 bases between. In DNA, the CDR3 is TGTGCCAGCGGGGGCGGGGGTCAGCCCCAGCATTTT. Amino acid sequence: CASGGGGQPQHF.

The chain carries TRBV12-3 or TRBV12-4 and TRBJ2-7; D assignment may be TRBD1 or TRBD2 (5 bases each). The CDR3 is 15 amino acids. Trimming removed 5 bases at V and 1 base at J, with 15 bases between. This CDR3 is CASSPAERGSYEQYF. In DNA, the CDR3 is TGTGCCAGCAGTCCCGCGGAGAGGGGTTCCTACGAGCAGTACTTC.

The rearrangement links TRBV10-3 to TRBJ1-6; the match to TRBD1 covers 9 bases. V lost 0 bases to trimming and J lost 9 bases; unmatched junction nucleotides: 6. Germline loops: CDR1 ENHRY, CDR2 SYGVKD. CDR3 length: 16 residues. The chain's CDR3 is CAISESLGQGSSPLHF. The DNA for the CDR3 is TGTGCCATCAGTGAGTCGTTGGGACAGGGTAGTTCACCCCTCCACTTT.

This clonotype has only a few counts. The chain carries TRBV12-3 or TRBV12-4 and TRBJ1-4, with D tentatively TRBD1 (5 bases). V lost 1 base and J 2 bases, leaving 8 bases between the germline ends. The CDR3 totals 15 residues. CDR3 amino acids: CASSLGQRTNEKLFF. CDR3 coding DNA: TGTGCCAGCAGTTTAGGACAGAGGACTAATGAAAAACTGTTTTTT.

As regards this clonotype: This may be a read error, as it is one base from a much larger clone. The chain joins TRBV10-2 to TRBJ2-5; no reliable D call. This CDR3 has 12 amino acids. Germline V CDR1 and CDR2: WSHSY, SAAADI. CDR3 in DNA: TGCGCCGGCAGTGAGGATCAAGAGACCCAGTACTTC. It translates to CAGSEDQETQYF.

The chain is built from TRBV29-1 and TRBJ1-1, with D maybe TRBD1 (5 bases). Per germline, CDR1 SQVTM and CDR2 ANQGSEA. Trimming took 8 bases from V and 3 from J, leaving 16 bases between them. This CDR3 comprises 13 residues. The CDR3 reads CSLQVEVDTEAFF. As DNA, the CDR3 is TGCAGCTTACAGGTTGAGGTGGACACTGAAGCTTTCTTT.

The rearrangement uses TRBV7-7 and TRBJ2-7; 8 nucleotides align to TRBD2. The DNA end is more similar to TRBJ2-5, so the J call may be wrong. From germline, CDR1 is SSHAT and CDR2 FNYEAQ (reference sequence). This CDR3 contains 17 residues. CDR3 residues: CASSPTGSGGVQETQYF. In nucleotides, the CDR3 is TGTGCCAGCAGCCCGACGGGAAGCGGGGGCGTACAAGAGACCCAGTACTTC.

The V call is TRBV7-9, the J call TRBJ1-4; 7 bases map to TRBD1. Germline CDR1 is SEHNR and CDR2 is FQNEAQ (reference sequence). After removal of 0 bases from V and 4 bases from J, the junction contained 8 bases not matched to a gene. The CDR3 loop spans 17 amino acids. The CDR3 nucleotides read TGTGCCAGCAGCTTAGCGACAGGGCCGCCGCTTAATGAAAAACTGTTTTTT. This gives the protein CASSLATGPPLNEKLFF.

This clonotype was recorded a few times. This rearrangement joins TRBV10-1 to TRBJ2-5, with no clear D. Germline-derived CDR1 and CDR2 are WNHNN and SYGVQD (reference sequence). Trimming removed 7 bases from V and 1 base from J, with 4 bases in between. The CDR3 has 11 amino acids. The CDR3 sequence is CASTGQETQYF. The DNA for the CDR3 is TGCGCCAGCACAGGCCAAGAGACCCAGTACTTC.

The chain joins TRBV4-1 to TRBJ2-5, with TRBD1 matching 11 bases. V was pared by 4 bases and J by 4 bases, with 11 bases of the junction left unmatched. CDR3 length equals 17 residues. Looked up from germline, CDR1 is MGHRA and CDR2 is YSYEKL. In DNA, the CDR3 is TGCGCCAGCAGCCCCCGGACAGGGGGCATAAGAGGAGAGACCCAGTACTTC. Translation gives CASSPRTGGIRGETQYF.

The rearrangement links TRBV14 to TRBJ1-2; possible D gene TRBD1, 6 bases. V lost 4 bases, J lost 4 bases, and 19 bases lay in between. The CDR3 has 16 residues. Germline CDR1 and CDR2: SGHDN and FVKESK. CDR3 sequence reads: CASSLGGQGLLYGYTF. CDR3 nucleotides: TGTGCCAGCAGCCTTGGCGGCCAGGGGCTACTCTATGGCTACACCTTC.

This clonotype has ten or more counts. The chain employs TRBV29-1 and TRBJ2-5, with 7 bases that match TRBD1. The CDR3 runs 13 residues. The germline V gene has CDR1 SQVTM and CDR2 ANQGSEA. J lost 2 bases, V lost 2 bases, and 2 bases had no gene match. The CDR3 DNA follows: TGCAGCGTTGAAAGGGACAGACAAGAGACCCAGTACTTC. This codes for CSVERDRQETQYF. Full variable domain (outside the CDR3, taken from reference TRBV29-1 and TRBJ2-5): SAVISQKPSRDICQRGTSLTIQCQVDSQVTMMFWYRQQPGQSLTLIATANQGSEATYESGFVIDKFPISRPNLTFSTLTVSNMSPEDSSIYLCSVERDRQETQYFGPGTRLLVL.